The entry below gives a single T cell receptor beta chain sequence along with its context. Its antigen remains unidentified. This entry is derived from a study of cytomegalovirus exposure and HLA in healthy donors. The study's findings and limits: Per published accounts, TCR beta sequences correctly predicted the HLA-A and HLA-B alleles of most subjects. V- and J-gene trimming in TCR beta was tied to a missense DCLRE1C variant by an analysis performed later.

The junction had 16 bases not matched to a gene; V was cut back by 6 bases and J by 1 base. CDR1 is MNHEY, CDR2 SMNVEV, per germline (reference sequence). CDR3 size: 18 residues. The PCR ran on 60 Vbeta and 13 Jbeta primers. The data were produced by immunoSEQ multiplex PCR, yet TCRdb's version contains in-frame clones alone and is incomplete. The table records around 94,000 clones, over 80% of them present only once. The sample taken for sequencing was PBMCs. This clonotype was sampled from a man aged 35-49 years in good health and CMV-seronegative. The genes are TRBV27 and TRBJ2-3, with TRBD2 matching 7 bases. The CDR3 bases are TGTGCCAGCAGCCCCTCCCCTTTGGCGGGGGTAGGCACAGATACGCAGTATTTT. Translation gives CASSPSPLAGVGTDTQYF.